This T cell receptor (beta chain) emerged from a study of blood T cell repertoires in COVID-19. Turning to the study itself: Nucleic acid was either cDNA or gDNA, and it came from T cells, B-cell-depleted T cells, or PBMCs.

Under the authors' procedure: Amplification with reference gene primers provided the estimates of nucleated cell counts. The assay was immunoSEQ multiplex PCR, and TCRdb's table has in-frame clones only and misses some. V and J calls and clone size are as listed in that table; D and trimming were resolved from the DNA. Found here are about 180,000 clones, more than 85% of them singletons; the top ten hold 2.5% to 3%. Germline V lookup: CDR1 LNHDA, CDR2 SQIVND (reference sequence). This CDR3 region has 15 residues. V lost 7 bases and J lost 6; bases outside the gene matches: 10. This TCR came from a woman in her 30s with active or convalescent COVID-19. The sample consisted of peripheral blood. V is TRBV19 and J is TRBJ2-2, with TRBD2 identical over 8 bases. The CDR3 spells CASTPRGTRPGELFF. CDR3 in DNA: TGTGCCAGTACCCCCCGGGGGACTAGGCCCGGGGAGCTGTTTTTT.